This T cell receptor beta chain was captured in a study of control samples from healthy donors and cancer patients. The table came from immunoSEQ multiplex PCR; TCRdb's copy has only in-frame clones and leaves some out. The sample lists 100,000 to 150,000 clones; around 87% were seen once. The V end was cut by 1 base, the J end by 3 bases, with 6 bases between. CDR3 length equals 14 residues. Germline CDR1 MGHRA, CDR2 YSYEKL. This TCR was sampled from a man in his 60s in good health. This chain joins TRBV4-1 and TRBJ2-2; D is undetermined. Sequenced sample: blood. In DNA form, the CDR3 reads TGCGCCAGCAGCCAAGTAACATACACCGGGGAGCTGTTTTTT. This encodes CASSQVTYTGELFF.